This T cell receptor beta chain was documented in a study of T-cell memory formation after mild COVID-19 listed by TCRdb under 2021. Regarding the study in general: TCR sequence clusters from the two donors were found to be largely donor specific. Longitudinal TCRalpha and TCRbeta repertoire sequencing tracked T-cell clones expanding and contracting after mild COVID-19 in a couple of donors. The cohort comprised two young, previously healthy adult volunteers, one female and one male. Paper-wide results and their limitations: Some responding clones were detected in pre-infection memory, which suggested that pre-existing cross-reactive memory T cells had joined the SARS-CoV-2 response. Contracting CD4+ clones turned up mainly in the CM and EM memory subsets, whereas EMRA was where CD8+ clones were enriched. SARS-CoV-2 specificity was not confirmed for the second-wave clones peaking on day 37. Clones contracting from day 15 to 85 had balanced CD4/CD8 phenotypes, while a second wave expanding from day 15 to 37 was biased towards CD4+. The study included only a couple of mild cases, and larger cohorts that include severe cases with pre-infection samples were judged to be necessary.

The table lists this clonotype with a few counts. The target of this receptor is not known. No per-base quality is available; no much larger clone lies one base away. The CDR3 goes from the cysteine to the phenylalanine over 13 residues. The CDR3 DNA has 39 bases and is translated from base 1. Taken from the germline V gene, the CDR1 and CDR2 loops are SGHRS and YFSETQ. V and J lose 5 bases and 1 base, and a span of 9 bases separates them. PBMCs were isolated by Ficoll-Paque density gradient centrifugation. The sample was run on an Illumina NovaSeq 6000. Using 5'RACE with constant-segment primers, TCRalpha and TCRbeta cDNA libraries were constructed, with sample barcodes and unique molecular identifiers added in the process. RNA was extracted from every sample with Trizol reagent. Amplification of the libraries took two PCR steps, and the second step added a second sample barcode plus Illumina TruSeq adapters. Sequencing of the libraries was done on an Illumina NovaSeq, producing 2 x 150 bp paired-end reads. As for the authors' bioinformatics: The reads were demultiplexed and collapsed into UMI-guided consensus sequences using migec v1.2.7. Using mixcr v2.1.11, UMI consensuses were aligned to TRA and TRB V and J templates and then assembled into clonotypes. A clonotype was counted as expanded or contracted only when both edgeR and NoisET called the clonotype significant, with the noise models trained on biological replicates. For edgeR calls, the thresholds were a false discovery rate-adjusted p below 0.01 and a log2 fold-change of 1. As an exploratory analysis of dynamics, max-normalized trajectories of the 1000 most abundant clonotypes were examined by PCA with hierarchical clustering. Separately sequenced CD4+ and CD8+ repertoires were used to assign the CD4 or CD8 phenotype of responding clones. TCRdb trimmed public reads at Q25 via fastp, called clones via MiXCR and kept in-frame beta chains. Rows with a matching CDR3 protein are joined into one entry that keeps the most common DNA and genes. TCRdb assigned the V and J calls; the authors' analysis was not used. This sample is represented by fewer than 350,000 distinct CDR3 sequences; 18% of them were singletons. The ten largest clones capture roughly 23% of the sample.

The sample consisted of PBMCs or a T cell subset sorted from them (not recorded which). Recombination joined TRBV5-1 with TRBJ2-5; the D gene cannot be resolved reliably. The TCR comes from a man younger than 35 who had mild COVID-19 (a few samples of this study predate the infection). The sample titles of this study are shuffled in the database, so cell type and time point are left out; the donor was told from shared clones. The nucleotides read TGCGCCAGCAGGCAGTCCCCCCAAGAGACCCAGTACTTC. Its protein reads: CASRQSPQETQYF.